One T cell receptor beta chain is described in this entry. The data were obtained in a study of cytomegalovirus exposure and HLA in healthy donors. CDR3 length: 15 residues. Germline V lookup: CDR1 SNHLY, CDR2 FYNNEI. The V segment lost 6 bases and the J segment 8 bases; nucleotides outside the gene matches: 13. The PCR made use of 60 Vbeta and 13 Jbeta primers. Only in-frame clones appear in the TCRdb table, and some are missing; sequencing was by immunoSEQ multiplex PCR. The sample has about 210,000 clones, over 75% seen once. The sequence derives from a male donor in good health and CMV-seronegative. Source material: PBMCs. The chain employs TRBV2 and TRBJ2-3; 8 bases are shared with TRBD1. CDR3 amino acids: CASRGDRSPSGTQYF. CDR3 nucleotides: TGTGCCAGCAGGGGGGACAGGTCCCCCTCAGGTACGCAGTATTTT.